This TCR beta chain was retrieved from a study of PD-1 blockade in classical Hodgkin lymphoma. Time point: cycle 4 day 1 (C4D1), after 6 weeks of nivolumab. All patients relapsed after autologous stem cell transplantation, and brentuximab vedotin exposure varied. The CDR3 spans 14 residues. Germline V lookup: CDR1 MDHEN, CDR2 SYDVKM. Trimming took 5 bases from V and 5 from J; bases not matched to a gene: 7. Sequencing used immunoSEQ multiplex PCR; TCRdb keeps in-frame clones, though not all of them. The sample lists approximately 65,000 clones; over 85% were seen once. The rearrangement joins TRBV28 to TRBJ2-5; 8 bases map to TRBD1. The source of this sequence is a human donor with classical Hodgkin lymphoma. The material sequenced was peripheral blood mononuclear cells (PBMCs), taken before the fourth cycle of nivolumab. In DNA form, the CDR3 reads TGTGCCAGCAGTCGAACAGGGGGAAGGGAGACCCAGTACTTC. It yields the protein CASSRTGGRETQYF.